This T cell receptor (beta chain) was captured by sequencing in a study of control samples from healthy donors and cancer patients. Germline CDR1 and CDR2: MNHEY and SVGAGI. This CDR3 contains 13 residues. Trimming stripped 0 bases from V and 4 bases from J, with 5 bases between. Sequencing used immunoSEQ multiplex PCR; TCRdb keeps in-frame clones, though not all of them. The profile shows 110,000 to 150,000 clones, 85% to 95% of them singletons. V is TRBV6-5 and J is TRBJ2-3; D gene ambiguous. Sequencing used PBMCs. This TCR derives from a man in his sixties with colorectal cancer. The CDR3 loop reads CASSYSMADTQYF. CDR3 DNA: TGTGCCAGCAGTTACTCGATGGCAGATACGCAGTATTTT.